Described below is a single T cell receptor (beta chain) sequence and its context. Its antigen is not identified. These data come from a study of vaccination effects on CD4 cells after COVID-19. The germline gives CDR1 SQVTM, CDR2 ANQGSEA. Trimming removed 6 bases from V and 2 bases from J; junction bases left unmatched: 10. This CDR3 region has 14 residues. Before sequencing, viral peptide pools were used by the ViraFEST assay to expand antigen-specific CD4+ T cells. It was after more than nine days of culture that CD4+ T cells were isolated. Nucleocapsid antibody tests were negative, and the vaccine recipients had no prior SARS-CoV-2 infection. A density of approximately 2 million PBMC per well was used; these cells were cultured with about 10 IU/ml IL-2 and around 9.6 ug/ml peptides. Cultures received IL-2 medium that replaced half the medium on days 3 and 7. Study results and limitations: Relatively few convalescent patients took part in the study, which had no early post-infection timepoints.

Sequencing was performed with immunoSEQ multiplex PCR; in TCRdb, only in-frame clones are kept and a portion is missing. The sample includes about 20,000 clones, 70% of them seen just once. The V call is TRBV29-1, the J call TRBJ2-7; 7 nucleotides match TRBD1. The origin of this receptor is a human donor who received a COVID-19 vaccine. Sample: CD4+ T cells from PBMCs cultured with HCoV-229E spike peptides, taken before COVID-19 vaccination. CDR3 protein: CSVIPGTAAYEQYF. CDR3 nucleotide sequence: TGCAGCGTGATCCCCGGGACAGCAGCCTACGAGCAGTACTTC.